This is a list of T cell receptor beta chains from one sample in a study of CD8 T cells in Susac syndrome. Via MiXCR, TCRdb re-called the immunoSEQ multiplex PCR reads, giving one row per CDR3 protein. The sample shows some 110,000 distinct CDR3 sequences, 85% to 95% of them seen only once. Specimen: CD4+ T cells from PBMCs. The source is a human donor with multiple sclerosis. CDR3s include the opening cysteine and the closing phenylalanine or tryptophan.

CDR3,V,length
CASSQDPQVRGYTF,TRBV4-2,14
CSSSPYVGDGQYF,TRBV7-3,13
CSAKDRGTGQPQHF,TRBV20-1,14
CASSLDQHGTQYF,TRBV7-3,13
CASSGQGLVRMNTEAFF,TRBV5-5,17
CASTPTGGLDQPQHF,TRBV12-3/TRBV12-4,15
CASSLGYYGYTF,TRBV7-8,12
CASSQFNEQYF,TRBV3-1,11
CASSLPERTQYF,TRBV3-1,12
CASSRDSGYYGYTF,TRBV14,14
CASRGTGGSYEQYF,TRBV19,14
CATHDSGDYGYTF,TRBV28,13
CASSLEGVHGYTF,TRBV28,13
CASSSRDRGSAFF,TRBV12-3/TRBV12-4,13
CSATDRGEGYTF,TRBV29-1,12
CASSLAGTHEQYF,TRBV7-9,13
CASGGTSGGQETQYF,TRBV6-2/TRBV6-3,15
CASSLVTVLSYEQYF,TRBV6-1,15
CASSRDTSTDTQYF,TRBV2,14
CASSFTGQGNNEQFF,TRBV6-1,15
CASGQGESPLHF,TRBV19,12
CAGSLERLPDYEQYF,TRBV7-2,15
CSARKDRTGGGYTF,TRBV20-1,14
CAWPSGYTF,TRBV30,9
CASSLGTGEQYF,TRBV7-9,12
CASSLSWEEQYF,TRBV7-9,12
CASSFTGERTAFF,TRBV19,13
CASSFLAGETQYF,TRBV11-3,13
CASSLTGDSSYEQYF,TRBV7-3,15
CASSPNRQGGLRDIQYF,TRBV12-3/TRBV12-4,17
CASSAGTSVSSYNSPLHF,TRBV6-1,18
CASSLGGMDSYNEQFF,TRBV5-4,16
CSARVGAQNPEAFF,TRBV20-1,14
CASSLAGGPEAYNEQFF,TRBV9,17
CASTWDVQETQYF,TRBV5-8,13
CAGGGDTEAFF,TRBV30,11
CASSLDRFLYNSPLHF,TRBV7-9,16